The rows below give T cell receptor beta chains drawn from one sample of a study of stem cell transplantation in POMP-related autoinflammatory disease. Assay used: immunoSEQ multiplex PCR; TCRdb lists only in-frame clones, some missing. The repertoire holds more than 25,000 clones, about 90% seen once, with about 0.72% in the top ten. The sequences come from CD4+ T cells from PBMCs, collected before stem cell transplantation. These receptors all come from a human donor with POMP-related autoinflammation and immune dysregulation (PRAID). The CDR3 runs from the conserved cysteine through the conserved F or W. The order of the fields is V gene, J gene, CDR3 protein.

V gene: TRBV4-1
J gene: TRBJ1-6
CDR3 protein: CASSQVGQGWNSPLHF

V gene: TRBV6-4
J gene: TRBJ2-5
CDR3 protein: CASSPTPRAVETQYF

V gene: TRBV15
J gene: TRBJ2-7
CDR3 protein: CATSGRTPSYEQYF

V gene: TRBV19
J gene: TRBJ2-7
CDR3 protein: CASSIAGTGYYEQYF

V gene: TRBV7-6
J gene: TRBJ1-2
CDR3 protein: CASSQDRARGYTF

V gene: TRBV28
J gene: TRBJ2-3
CDR3 protein: CASSDPGLAKDTQYF

V gene: TRBV6-1
J gene: TRBJ2-5
CDR3 protein: CASSRAVQETQYF

V gene: TRBV4-1
J gene: TRBJ2-4
CDR3 protein: CASSQDHFKNIQYF

V gene: TRBV7-6
J gene: TRBJ2-5
CDR3 protein: CASSLAETQYF

V gene: TRBV2
J gene: TRBJ1-5
CDR3 protein: CASSERTGPPQPQHF

V gene: TRBV28
J gene: TRBJ1-2
CDR3 protein: CASSYAGEGYTF

V gene: TRBV19
J gene: TRBJ2-3
CDR3 protein: CATSAGRGKGTDTQYF

V gene: TRBV19
J gene: TRBJ2-3
CDR3 protein: CASSTRQGDTQYF

V gene: TRBV2
J gene: TRBJ1-5
CDR3 protein: CASAGTGVNQPQHF

V gene: TRBV5-6
J gene: TRBJ1-2
CDR3 protein: CASSDQGSRPGGYTF

V gene: TRBV29-1
J gene: TRBJ2-5
CDR3 protein: CSVARDRGRETQYF

V gene: TRBV5-4
J gene: TRBJ2-1
CDR3 protein: CASSREPSGWANEQFF

V gene: TRBV30
J gene: TRBJ2-2
CDR3 protein: CAWNLGEGVETGELFF

V gene: TRBV19
J gene: TRBJ2-7
CDR3 protein: CASSRPGQGSYEQYF

V gene: TRBV5-6
J gene: TRBJ2-7
CDR3 protein: CASSLEGGIAPYEQYF

V gene: TRBV15
J gene: TRBJ2-3
CDR3 protein: CATSRDQGGDTQYF

V gene: TRBV29-1
J gene: TRBJ2-3
CDR3 protein: CSVEGQGVAHHRDTQYF